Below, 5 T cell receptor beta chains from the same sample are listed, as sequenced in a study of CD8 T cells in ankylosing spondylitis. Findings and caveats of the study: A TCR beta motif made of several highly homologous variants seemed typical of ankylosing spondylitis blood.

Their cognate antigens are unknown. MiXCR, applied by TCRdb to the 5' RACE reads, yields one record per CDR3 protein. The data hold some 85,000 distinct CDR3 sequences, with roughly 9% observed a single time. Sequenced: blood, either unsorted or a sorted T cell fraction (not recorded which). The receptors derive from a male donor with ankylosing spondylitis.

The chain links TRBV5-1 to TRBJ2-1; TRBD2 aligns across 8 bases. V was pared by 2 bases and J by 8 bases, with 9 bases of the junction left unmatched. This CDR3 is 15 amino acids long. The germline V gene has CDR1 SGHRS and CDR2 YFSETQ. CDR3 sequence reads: CASSFTGLEIHEQFF. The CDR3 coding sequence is TGCGCCAGCAGCTTCACGGGACTAGAGATCCATGAGCAGTTCTTC.

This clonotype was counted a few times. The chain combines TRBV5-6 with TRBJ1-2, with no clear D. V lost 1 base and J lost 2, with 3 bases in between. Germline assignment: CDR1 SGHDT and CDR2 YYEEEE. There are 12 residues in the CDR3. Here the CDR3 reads CASSLQNYGYTF. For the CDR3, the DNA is TGTGCCAGCAGCTTGCAAAACTATGGCTACACCTTC.

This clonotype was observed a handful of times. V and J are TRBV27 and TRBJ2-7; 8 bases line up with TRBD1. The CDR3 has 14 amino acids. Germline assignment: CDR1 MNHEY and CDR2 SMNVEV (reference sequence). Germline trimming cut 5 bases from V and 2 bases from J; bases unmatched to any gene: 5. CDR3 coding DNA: TGTGCCAGCAGTCCGCGGACAGGGACCTACGAGCAGTACTTC. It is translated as CASSPRTGTYEQYF.

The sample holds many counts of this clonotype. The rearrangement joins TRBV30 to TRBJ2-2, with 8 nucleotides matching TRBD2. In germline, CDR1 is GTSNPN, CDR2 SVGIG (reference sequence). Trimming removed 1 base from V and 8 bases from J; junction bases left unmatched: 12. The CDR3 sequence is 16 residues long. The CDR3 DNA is TGTGCCTGGAGTGGGGAGCGGGAGCTTGAAGCAGGGGAGCTGTTTTTT. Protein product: CAWSGERELEAGELFF. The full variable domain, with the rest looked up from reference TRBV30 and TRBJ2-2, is SQTIHQWPATLVQPVGSPLSLECTVEGTSNPNLYWYRQAAGRGLQLLFYSVGIGQISSEVPQNLSASRPQDRQFILSSKKLLLSDSGFYLCAWSGERELEAGELFFGEGSRLTVL.

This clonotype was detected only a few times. Here the CDR3 DNA reads TGTGCCAGCAGCTCTGGAGACTGGGAGACCCAGTACTTC. Translated, it gives CASSSGDWETQYF. J is TRBJ2-5 and V is TRBV5-5, with D uncertain. CDR1 is SGHKS, CDR2 YYEKEE, per germline (reference sequence). The germline V and J ends were trimmed by 3 bases and 5 bases, with 11 bases remaining between them. This CDR3 has 13 amino acids.